Listed below are T cell receptor beta chains from one sample, sequenced in a study of OX40 agonist ivuxolimab in advanced cancers. The assay was immunoSEQ multiplex PCR, and TCRdb's table has in-frame clones only and misses some. The table shows some 86,000 clones, with 70% to 90% occurring only once. The sequencing here drew on CD4+ or CD8+ T cells sorted from blood, taken in a trial of the OX40 agonist ivuxolimab. Every receptor here comes from an adult with an advanced solid tumor such as melanoma, head and neck, liver or kidney cancer. Both conserved end residues are part of each CDR3. Fields, in order: V gene, CDR3 length, D gene, clone size, J gene, CDR3 protein. D genes are given only for firm matches. Not every row has a clone size; where given, it reads once, few, many or a size class.

TRBV5-6	14	.	.	TRBJ2-7	CASSLGGSSYEQYF
TRBV6-1	15	.	.	TRBJ1-4	CASSEIVGSDEKLFF
TRBV6-5	14	.	.	TRBJ2-7	CASTRRWGSYEQYF
TRBV4-3	15	.	.	TRBJ2-7	CASSRSMVRGDEQYF
TRBV11-2	13	.	.	TRBJ2-6	CASSLYGANVLTF
TRBV11-3	17	TRBD2	.	TRBJ2-7	CASQRWTSTSFSGEQYF
TRBV14	15	.	.	TRBJ1-4	CASSRLRDSNEKLFF
TRBV2	14	.	.	TRBJ2-7	CASSEDWGRVEQYF
TRBV5-4	16	TRBD2	.	.	CASSSGLAGGSYEQYF
TRBV10-3	14	TRBD2	.	TRBJ2-7	CAISESGGRGEQYF
TRBV5-1	14	.	.	TRBJ2-7	CASSKEGVRYEQYF
TRBV5-1	12	.	.	TRBJ2-7	CASSLTPGEQYF
TRBV30	13	.	.	TRBJ2-5	CAWSRAGQETQYF
TRBV6-6	15	TRBD2	.	TRBJ2-1	CASSYHSGVYNEQFF
TRBV21-1	20	.	.	TRBJ2-1	CASSEWGSASSGSIDNEQFF
TRBV7-6	15	TRBD1	.	TRBJ2-1	CASSLGTGYDNEQFF
TRBV18	14	.	.	TRBJ2-1	CASSPSDGMDEQFF
TRBV7-2	16	TRBD2	.	TRBJ2-7	CASSTGLAGGSHEQYF
TRBV2	11	.	once	TRBJ2-1	CASSAGNEQFF
TRBV7-9	15	.	.	TRBJ1-2	CASSYGGAGDYGYTF
TRBV6-5	13	.	.	TRBJ2-7	CASTSDLVNEQYF
TRBV6-4	15	TRBD1	.	TRBJ2-1	CASSAGTGHYNEQFF
TRBV7-9	13	.	once	TRBJ1-1	CASSLGTNTEAFF
TRBV9	17	TRBD1	.	TRBJ2-6	CASSVGTGSSGANVLTF
TRBV6-6	13	.	.	TRBJ1-1	CASRRGLNTEAFF
TRBV5-1	16	.	.	TRBJ2-1	CASSLAVGGYYNEQFF
TRBV7-9	12	.	once	TRBJ1-1	CASSSRAGEAFF
TRBV2	15	TRBD2	.	TRBJ2-1	CASRWGSGDYNEQFF
TRBV7-3	13	TRBD1	.	TRBJ1-6	CASSMTGGSPLHF
TRBV2	15	.	.	TRBJ2-3	CASRPGRLRADTQYF
TRBV7-9	14	TRBD1	.	TRBJ2-7	CASSLGGQGAEQYF
TRBV6-6	16	TRBD1	.	TRBJ1-2	CASSSDRGPTNYGYTF
TRBV5-6	13	.	.	TRBJ2-1	CASSLGSGNEQFF
TRBV21-1	20	.	.	TRBJ1-2	CASSKKGAGQWVPNFYGYTF
TRBV28	19	.	once	TRBJ1-4	CASSPGTSKTGTANEKLFF
TRBV28	12	.	few	TRBJ2-7	CASSQIGYEQYF
TRBV14	12	.	.	TRBJ2-3	CASSILLGAQYF
TRBV19	15	.	.	TRBJ1-2	CASATRDGTNYGYTF
TRBV7-2	11	.	.	TRBJ2-1	CASSSYGEQFF
TRBV5-6	14	.	.	TRBJ2-7	CASSPVGVSYEQYF
TRBV2	13	.	few	TRBJ1-2	CASRNVRVGGYTF
TRBV27	16	TRBD2	.	TRBJ2-1	CASSLMGRERHNEQFF